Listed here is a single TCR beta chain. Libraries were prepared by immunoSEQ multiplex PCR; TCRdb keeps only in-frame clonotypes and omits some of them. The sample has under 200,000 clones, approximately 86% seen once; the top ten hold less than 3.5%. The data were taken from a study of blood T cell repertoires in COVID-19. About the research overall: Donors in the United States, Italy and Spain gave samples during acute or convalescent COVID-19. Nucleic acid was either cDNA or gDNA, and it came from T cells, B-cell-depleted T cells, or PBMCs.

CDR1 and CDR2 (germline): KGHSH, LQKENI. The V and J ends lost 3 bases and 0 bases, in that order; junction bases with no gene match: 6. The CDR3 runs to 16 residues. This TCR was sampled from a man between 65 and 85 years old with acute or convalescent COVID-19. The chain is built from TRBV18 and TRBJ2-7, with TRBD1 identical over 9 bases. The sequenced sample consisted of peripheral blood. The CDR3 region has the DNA TGTGCCAGCTCACCCAGTAGGACAGGGGCCTCCTACGAGCAGTACTTC. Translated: CASSPSRTGASYEQYF.